Here is one TCR beta chain with its context. Its cognate antigen has yet to be identified. Base qualities are missing; no much larger clone stands one base away. Using the deep immunoSEQ assay, TCR CDR3 regions were amplified from genomic DNA by multiplex PCR. Genomic DNA extracted from each cell subset was distributed evenly over all wells of several immunoSEQ 96-well plates, and each plate served as one replicate. Each replicate PCR for sorted subsets received 200 ng genomic DNA, equal to roughly 33,000 T cell genomes. The purified libraries were quantified using a Qubit 3.0 fluorometer, sized with a Bioanalyzer 2100, and then quantified again using the KAPA Library Quantification kit. Every immunoSEQ 96-well plate was sequenced on a separate single-read 150-cycle Illumina NextSeq 550 flow cell. Regarding the original processing steps: Because the immunoSEQ output held only junctional sequences and lacked quality scores, the filtering could not match the filtering applied to full-length reads. Sequences were annotated with PyIR, a Python wrapper for IgBLAST v1.9, using IMGT germline references to assign V/J genes and CDR3. Reads were removed for weak V/J assignments (E-value above 1e-6), missing CDR3, stop codons, out-of-frame junctions, or ambiguous translated residues. V3J clonotypes were defined as sequences sharing the same inferred V gene, J gene, and CDR3 amino acid sequence. Percentage overlap between repertoires was calculated by dividing the number of shared unique clonotypes by the size of the smaller repertoire. RTK rarefaction, the Chao1 estimator, and Recon v2.1 estimates of unobserved clonotypes were used to assess repertoire richness. OLGA was used to compute generation probabilities for all TCRbeta clonotypes that the gDNA method yielded from a handful of donors. TCRdb obtained this table from immuneACCESS and retained in-frame rearrangements with V and J assigned. These tables miss some clones; where compared with another copy, unresolved V genes account for less than half of the shortfall, and the remainder is unexplained. D and trimming come from the DNA, and the V and J calls and clone size come from that table. In all, the sample holds about 1.1 million clones, and 77% of those were seen once. The biggest ten clones account for roughly 0.9% of the sample.

This sample was taken from a study of shared clonotypes between healthy human individuals (dated by TCRdb to 2020 to 2022). In the study overall: The cohort included three men and two women between 18 and 49 years of age. To estimate repertoire size and how much clonotype sharing occurs between individuals, the study deeply sequenced the blood TCR repertoires of roughly 5 healthy adults. Libraries were prepared and TCR repertoires were sequenced by different laboratories using diverse techniques, in order to increase sequencing depth and limit assay-specific biases. For each donor, three plates each were used for CD4 naive and CD4 memory, two plates were used for CD8 naive, and one plate was used for CD8 memory. Between about 0.85 and 10 billion PBMCs per donor were obtained by leukapheresis.

On the study overall, not on this receptor specifically: Sampling was limited to blood, and TCR repertoires in tissue likely differ from TCR repertoires in blood. Incomplete sequencing was indicated by rarefaction of sorted-subset datasets, despite the large sequencing depth. Sharing across a few donors was observed for 5% to 6.5% of naive CD4, 3% to 3.5% of naive CD8, about 2.3% of memory CD4, and around 0.4% of memory CD8 clonotypes. Naive subsets generally had larger estimated clonotype richness than memory subsets. Because the study included only a small number of donors, the genetic and exposure-history diversity represented was limited. Compared with non-shared clonotypes, clonotypes shared by all four sorted-subset donors had higher generation probabilities. Pairwise subsampling indicated that sequencing depth was expected to affect the degree of clonotype sharing among donors.

The donors were healthy, HIV-negative adults with no recently reported acute infections or vaccinations. Every donor was a Caucasian adult living in Nashville, Tennessee, USA. CD4+ T cells were enriched through magnetic negative selection, after which naive cells were positively selected on CD45RA and the remaining negative fraction served as the memory subset. After blood collection by leukapheresis, PBMCs were isolated using Ficoll-Histopaque density gradient centrifugation and then cryopreserved in the vapor phase of liquid nitrogen. Analytical flow cytometry was used to check the purity and quantity of each magnetically sorted T cell population. Genomic DNA was isolated from each sorted fraction and quantified by UV absorbance on a Nanodrop 2000c. The receptor comes from a man aged 18 to 30 in good health. Some clones in this sample may be carry-over from other donors' samples. The sequenced sample was memory CD4+ T cells from PBMCs. The cell subset or site tag for this specimen amounts to: CD45RA-negative fraction.

This receptor has the CDR3 CASGRARYNEQFF. The DNA reads as follows: TGTGCCAGCGGGCGGGCCCGCTACAATGAGCAGTTCTTC. The chain was built from TRBV27 and TRBJ2-1, and possibly TRBD2, on 5 matching bases. Reading from cysteine to phenylalanine, the CDR3 counts 13 amino acids. The sequence is cut down to CDR3 DNA, 39 bases in frame from base 1. The junction shows trimming of 8 bases on V and 3 bases on J, plus 11 bases between the germline ends. CDR1 and CDR2 are drawn from the germline V gene (reference sequence): MNHEY, SMNVEV.